This paragraph covers one T cell receptor beta chain sequence. The antigen is undetermined. CDR1 is LGHNA, CDR2 YSLEER, per germline. The CDR3 runs to 15 residues. V lost 4 bases to trimming and J lost 6 bases; unmatched junction nucleotides: 5. These data belong to a study of beta chain features in type 1 diabetes. Regarding the study as a whole: Shorter TCRB CDR3s, moderately but significantly so, marked every one of the four CD4+ subsets in Type 1 diabetes patients. Compared to healthy donors, patients appeared to have naive, central memory and Treg TCRB repertoires that were more alike.

cDNA synthesis used the whole RNA isolate, giving expressed TCRB sequences. For naive, central memory and regulatory T cell samples, reads averaged approximately 3.9 million. Libraries were prepared by immunoSEQ multiplex PCR; TCRdb keeps only in-frame clonotypes and omits some of them. The sample includes about 260,000 clones, over 20% seen only once; the top ten take 0.028%. Naive, central memory, regulatory and stem cell-like memory cells within the CD4+ compartment were sorted using CD45RO/CCR7/CD25/CD127/CD95/CD27. Populations isolated by sorting all had purity greater than 95%. Sequences were obtained from naive CD4+ T cells from blood. The chain carries TRBV4-3 and TRBJ2-1; 11 bases are a match to TRBD2. The clonotype was recovered from a woman aged 40 to 50 with type 1 diabetes. CDR3 DNA: TGCGCCAGCAGCCGGATAGCGGGGGGGTTCAATGAGCAGTTCTTC. It translates to CASSRIAGGFNEQFF.